The 28 T cell receptor beta chains given below trace back to one sample, sequenced in a study of CD8+ T cells in alopecia areata. Reverse transcription of extracted RNA yielded cDNA, which provided the sequencing template. This table comes from immunoSEQ multiplex PCR, and its TCRdb copy is limited to in-frame clones, with some not included. The sample comprises roughly 100,000 clones, around 47% of which are singletons, and roughly 18% rests with the top ten. Described treatment: oral pan-JAK inhibitor, 5-10 mg twice daily. Sequences were derived from CD8+ T cells sorted from blood, sampled at week 24, from a patient treated with tofacitinib. The receptors here all came from a human donor with alopecia areata.

Within the sample, this clone is medium-sized. The rearrangement links TRBV21-1 to TRBJ1-1; the table calls TRBD1, which could not be checked here. TRBV21-1 is a pseudogene segment. CDR3 length: 18 amino acids. The CDR3 DNA is TGTGCCAGCAGAGTCAGGGGGCTTGGGCGCCCAGTTAACACTGAAGCTTTCTTT. It encodes CASRVRGLGRPVNTEAFF.

The chain is built from TRBV7-6 and TRBJ2-7; D possibly corresponds to TRBD1 (6 bases). Trimming cost V 3 bases and J 5 bases, with 11 bases left between them. Germline lookup yields CDR1 SGHVS and CDR2 FNYEAQ. The CDR3 loop spans 13 amino acids. The CDR3 sequence is CASSFGTINEQYF. CDR3 DNA: TGTGCCAGCAGCTTCGGGACAATAAACGAGCAGTACTTC.

The chain carries TRBV7-9 and TRBJ2-1; 9 bases fit TRBD2. Germline values: CDR1 SEHNR, CDR2 FQNEAQ (reference sequence). This CDR3 has 17 amino acids. The V gene end was trimmed by 1 base and the J gene end by 5 bases; junction bases not matched to a gene: 9. The CDR3 spells CASSLVGSGSRNNEQFF. CDR3 bases: TGTGCCAGCAGCTTAGTGGGTAGCGGGAGCCGTAACAATGAGCAGTTCTTC. Looking up the rest from reference TRBV7-9 and TRBJ2-1 gives the full variable domain: DTGVSQNPRHKITKRGQNVTFRCDPISEHNRLYWYRQTLGQGPEFLTYFQNEAQLEKSRLLSDRFSAERPKGSFSTLEIQRTEQGDSAMYLCASSLVGSGSRNNEQFFGPGTRLTVL.

This clone showed up just a few times. The rearrangement uses TRBV19 and TRBJ1-1, with D uncertain. Germline CDR1 reads LNHDA; CDR2 reads SQIVND (reference sequence). Trimming stripped 7 bases from V and 8 bases from J, with 8 bases between. This CDR3 contains 10 residues. CDR3 in DNA: TGTGCCAGTAAGGGAGGGGAAGCTTTCTTT. Amino acid sequence: CASKGGEAFF.

This clone was seen more than once but under ten times. V is TRBV6-5 and J is TRBJ1-2; TRBD1 is a possible D gene (5 bases). Germline V gene data show CDR1 as MNHEY and CDR2 as SVGAGI. The CDR3 sequence is 14 residues long. Trimming pared 0 bases from V and 2 bases from J, leaving 7 bases between. CDR3 sequence (DNA): TGTGCCAGCAGTTACTCTGACAGCAACTATGGCTACACCTTC. Translated: CASSYSDSNYGYTF.

The J gene is TRBJ2-6, the V gene TRBV2, with no clear D. Germline V CDR1 and CDR2: SNHLY, FYNNEI. The germline V and J ends were trimmed by 6 bases and 1 base, with 10 bases remaining between them. The CDR3 totals 15 residues. CDR3 amino acids: CASSGVTSGANVLTF. DNA for the CDR3: TGTGCCAGCAGCGGTGTTACATCTGGGGCCAACGTCCTGACTTTC. The variable domain in full, with the rest retrieved from reference TRBV2 and TRBJ2-6, is EPEVTQTPSHQVTQMGQEVILRCVPISNHLYFYWYRQILGQKVEFLVSFYNNEISEKSEIFDDQFSVERPDGSNFTLKIRSTKLEDSAMYFCASSGVTSGANVLTFGAGSRLTVL.

The chain carries TRBV28 and TRBJ1-5; unclear D gene. The V and J ends lost 4 bases and 9 bases respectively, with 4 bases between them. Germline values: CDR1 MDHEN, CDR2 SYDVKM. CDR3 length: 10 residues. The CDR3 sequence: CASSWGPQHF. The CDR3 DNA sequence: TGTGCCAGCAGTTGGGGGCCCCAGCATTTT.

V gene TRBV7-2 combines with J gene TRBJ2-1; 8 nucleotides align to TRBD1. CDR1 SGHTA and CDR2 FQGNSA come from the germline V gene. V gave up 5 bases and J gave up 14 bases; unmatched junction bases: 5. The CDR3 spans 11 residues. CDR3 residues: CASSKPGQEFF. The CDR3 DNA reads as TGTGCCAGCAGCAAGCCGGGACAGGAGTTCTTC.

Only a few counts were recorded for this clone. CDR3: CASSSGTGAYEQYF. Here the CDR3 DNA reads TGCGCCAGCAGCTCCGGGACAGGGGCCTACGAGCAGTACTTC. The rearrangement joins TRBV5-1 to TRBJ2-7; 10 positions agree with TRBD1. This CDR3 has 14 residues. CDR1 SGHRS and CDR2 YFSETQ come from the germline V gene. V shed 3 bases and J 2 bases; nucleotides not matched to a gene: 2.

This clone was recorded many times. The rearrangement uses TRBV19 and TRBJ1-2; D is perhaps TRBD1 (5 bases). The CDR3 runs 12 residues. The germline V and J ends were trimmed by 10 bases and 6 bases, with 15 bases remaining between them. Germline-derived CDR1 and CDR2 are LNHDA and SQIVND (reference sequence). CDR3 DNA: TGTGCCACGAGGGGTGGGGTTCATGGCTACACCTTC. Translating gives CATRGGVHGYTF.

V usage is TRBV4-1 and J usage is TRBJ2-1, with D perhaps matching TRBD1 (6 bases). This CDR3 spans 13 amino acids. The germline gives CDR1 MGHRA, CDR2 YSYEKL. Trimming stripped 4 bases from V and 7 bases from J, with 11 bases between. The DNA for the CDR3 is TGCGCCAGCAGCCCCCAACAGGGAAATGAGCAGTTCTTC. Its protein product is CASSPQQGNEQFF.

Concerning this clone: Its ends do not fully match the called genes, so a read error is possible. This chain uses TRBV7-9 with TRBJ1-1, with 7 bases lining up with TRBD1. From germline, CDR1 is SEHNR and CDR2 FQNEAQ (reference sequence). The CDR3 runs to 12 residues. In DNA, the CDR3 is TGCGCCACAGGGGCCGGGAACACTGAAGCTTTCTTT. Protein sequence: CATGAGNTEAFF.

The genes are TRBV23-1 and TRBJ2-5; 7 nucleotides agree with TRBD1. TRBV23-1 is an ORF, with its function uncertain. With V trimmed by 6 bases and J by 5 bases, 6 bases remained unmatched. This CDR3 has 13 amino acids. The CDR3 sequence is CASRTTGAETQYF. The CDR3, as DNA: TGCGCCAGCAGGACCACAGGGGCCGAGACCCAGTACTTC.

The chain combines TRBV10-3 with TRBJ2-1; D is perhaps TRBD1 (9 bases). Trimming removed 4 bases from V and 5 bases from J, with 21 bases in between. The length of the CDR3 is 17 residues. Per germline, CDR1 ENHRY and CDR2 SYGVKD. The CDR3 DNA reads TGTGCCATCAGTGCCCTCCGGGAGGGACAGGGCGACAATGAGCAGTTCTTC. It encodes CAISALREGQGDNEQFF.

The chain links TRBV9 to TRBJ1-2, with 10 bases aligning to TRBD1. After removal of 0 bases from V and 6 bases from J, the junction contained 2 bases not matched to a gene. Germline lookup yields CDR1 SGDLS and CDR2 YYNGEE. The CDR3 contains 14 residues. Written as DNA, the CDR3 is TGTGCCAGCAGCGTAGTGGGGACAGGGGATGGCTACACCTTC. This encodes CASSVVGTGDGYTF.

This clone was seen a handful of times. The gene calls are TRBV7-2 and TRBJ2-1; D is undetermined. This CDR3 contains 14 residues. The germline V gene has CDR1 SGHTA and CDR2 FQGNSA. Trimming shortened V by 5 bases and J by 3 bases, and 11 bases separated the two germline ends. The CDR3 here is CASSPQTGYNEQFF. Written as DNA, the CDR3 is TGTGCCAGCAGCCCCCAGACTGGCTACAATGAGCAGTTCTTC.

The gene calls are TRBV11-2 and TRBJ2-7; D not certain. CDR1 and CDR2 from the germline V gene are SGHAT and FQNNGV. The CDR3 runs 12 residues. Trimming left V 2 bases short and J 4 bases short, with 6 bases between. CDR3 nucleotide sequence: TGTGCCAGCAGCTTACGAAGTTACGAGCAGTACTTC. It codes for CASSLRSYEQYF.

V is TRBV2 and J is TRBJ1-2; D perhaps matches TRBD1 (6 bases). Trimming took off 9 bases at V and 5 bases at J, with 22 bases between the two ends. The CDR3 runs to 15 residues. Germline lookup yields CDR1 SNHLY and CDR2 FYNNEI. The CDR3 reads CASQVRGRIGYGYTF. CDR3 DNA: TGTGCCAGTCAGGTCCGGGGGCGAATAGGGTATGGCTACACCTTC.

In its sample, this clone was seen once. The V gene is TRBV27, the J gene TRBJ2-7; unclear D gene. This CDR3 spans 14 amino acids. Deletions cut 3 bases from V and 1 base from J, with 10 bases between. Germline V lookup: CDR1 MNHEY, CDR2 SMNVEV (reference sequence). This CDR3 reads CASSLTGPSYEQYF. The CDR3 DNA sequence: TGTGCCAGCAGTTTGACCGGACCTTCCTACGAGCAGTACTTC.

This clone appeared a few times. V usage is TRBV4-1 and J usage is TRBJ1-1, with 9 nucleotides matching TRBD1. Germline loops: CDR1 MGHRA, CDR2 YSYEKL. This CDR3 is built from 15 residues. V was clipped by 2 bases and J by 3 bases; unmatched bases: 4. CDR3 sequence (DNA): TGCGCCAGCAGCCAAAGGAGACAGGGGGACACTGAAGCTTTCTTT. Protein product: CASSQRRQGDTEAFF.

The chain couples TRBV14 to TRBJ1-1; unclear D gene. This CDR3 has 12 residues. Looked up from germline, CDR1 is SGHDN and CDR2 is FVKESK. The V gene lost 8 bases and the J gene lost 7 bases, with 14 bases spanning the gap. The CDR3 coding sequence is TGTGCCAGCGCGATGGGAACGGTTGAAGCTTTCTTT. Translation gives CASAMGTVEAFF. Together with reference TRBV14 and TRBJ1-1, the CDR3 gives the full variable domain: EAGVTQFPSHSVIEKGQTVTLRCDPISGHDNLYWYRRVMGKEIKFLLHFVKESKQDESGMPNNRFLAERTGGTYSTLKVQPAELEDSGVYFCASAMGTVEAFFGQGTRLTVV.

This clone was seen a handful of times. The V call is TRBV19, the J call TRBJ1-5, with D possibly matching TRBD1 (5 bases). The V end was cut by 3 bases, the J end by 4 bases, with 13 bases between. CDR1 is LNHDA, CDR2 SQIVND, per germline (reference sequence). CDR3 length: 15 residues. CDR3 protein: CASSIFGQGNQPQHF. The CDR3, as DNA: TGTGCCAGTAGTATTTTCGGTCAGGGAAATCAGCCCCAGCATTTT.

This clone was recorded a few times. This sequence joins TRBV9 and TRBJ1-1; TRBD1 matches 7 bases. V lost 4 bases and J lost 8; bases outside the gene matches: 8. There are 13 residues in the CDR3. Germline-derived CDR1 and CDR2 are SGDLS and YYNGEE. The CDR3 coding sequence is TGTGCCAGCAGCATTCTCGGGACAGAAGAAGCTTTCTTT. Its protein is CASSILGTEEAFF. The whole variable domain, filled in from reference TRBV9 and TRBJ1-1, reads DSGVTQTPKHLITATGQRVTLRCSPRSGDLSVYWYQQSLDQGLQFLIQYYNGEERAKGNILERFSAQQFPDLHSELNLSSLELGDSALYFCASSILGTEEAFFGQGTRLTVV.

The V and J genes are TRBV7-6 and TRBJ2-2; TRBD2 is a possible D gene (6 bases). The CDR3 runs to 17 residues. V was trimmed by 2 bases and J by 1 base, leaving 14 bases between them. Germline CDR1 and CDR2: SGHVS and FNYEAQ. The CDR3 DNA sequence: TGTGCCAGCAGCTTACCGCGCGGGGAAGGGAACACCGGGGAGCTGTTTTTT. This sequence encodes CASSLPRGEGNTGELFF.

This chain links TRBV6-5 with TRBJ1-1, with 7 bases matching TRBD1. This CDR3 contains 13 residues. Germline V CDR1 and CDR2: MNHEY, SVGAGI. Losses at the gene ends were 6 bases for V and 4 bases for J; bases not matched to a gene: 5. The CDR3 reads CASSTTGVTEAFF. In nucleotides, the CDR3 is TGTGCCAGCAGCACTACAGGGGTCACTGAAGCTTTCTTT.

V usage is TRBV6-5 and J usage is TRBJ1-5, with D unclear. The CDR3 has 13 amino acids. Germline V gene lookup returns CDR1 MNHEY and CDR2 SVGAGI. Trimming stripped 2 bases from V and 4 bases from J, with 6 bases between. CDR3 nucleotides: TGTGCCAGCAGTTACGGAAGTAATCAGCCCCAGCATTTT. Translation gives CASSYGSNQPQHF.

This clone was recorded a few times. Given a far larger clone just one base away, this is likely a sequencing read error. The genes are TRBV5-6 and TRBJ2-7; TRBD2 might be the D (7 bases). The length of the CDR3 is 17 residues. The V end lost 1 base, the J end lost 2 bases, and 19 bases lay between the germline ends. Germline V gene sequence: CDR1 SGHDT, CDR2 YYEEEE. CDR3 loop: CASSLLRDSGGAYEQYF. CDR3 nucleotides: TGTGCCAGCAGCTTGTTACGGGACTCGGGGGGCGCCTACGAGCAGTACTTC.

This clone was observed a few times. The V call is TRBV29-1, the J call TRBJ2-3; 9 positions agree with TRBD1. The CDR3 consists of 14 residues. The V gene's germline CDR1 is SQVTM and CDR2 ANQGSEA. V trimming: 4 bases; J trimming: 8 bases; junction bases outside the gene matches: 10. The CDR3 loop reads CSVVGTGTRGTQYF. CDR3 DNA: TGCAGCGTTGTGGGGACAGGGACCAGGGGTACGCAGTATTTT.